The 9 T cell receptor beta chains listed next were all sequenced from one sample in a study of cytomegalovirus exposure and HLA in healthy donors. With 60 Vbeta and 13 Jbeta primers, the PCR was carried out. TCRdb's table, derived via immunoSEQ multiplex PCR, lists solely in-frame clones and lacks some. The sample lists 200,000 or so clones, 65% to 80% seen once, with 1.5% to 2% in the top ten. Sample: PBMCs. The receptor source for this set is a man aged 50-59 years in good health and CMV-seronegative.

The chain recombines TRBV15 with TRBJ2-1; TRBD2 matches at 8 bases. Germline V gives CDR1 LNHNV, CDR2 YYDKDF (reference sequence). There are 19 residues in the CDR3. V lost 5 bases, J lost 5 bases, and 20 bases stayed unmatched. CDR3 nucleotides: TGTGCCACCAGCGTACCAATTTCAAGGCTGGTGGGACTAGACAATGAGCAGTTCTTC. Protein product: CATSVPISRLVGLDNEQFF.

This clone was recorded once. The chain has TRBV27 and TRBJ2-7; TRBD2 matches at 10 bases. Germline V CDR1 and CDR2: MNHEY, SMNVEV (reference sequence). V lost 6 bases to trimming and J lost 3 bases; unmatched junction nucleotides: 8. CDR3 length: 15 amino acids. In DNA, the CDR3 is TGTGCCAGCAGACGACGAGCGGGGGGGGTCTACGAGCAGTACTTC. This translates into CASRRRAGGVYEQYF.

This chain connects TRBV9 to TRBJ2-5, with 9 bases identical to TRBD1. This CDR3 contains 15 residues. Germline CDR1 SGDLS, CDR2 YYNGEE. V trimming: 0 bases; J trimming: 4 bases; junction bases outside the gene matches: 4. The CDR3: CASSVAGGQGETQYF. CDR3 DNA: TGTGCCAGCAGCGTAGCTGGGGGACAGGGAGAGACCCAGTACTTC.

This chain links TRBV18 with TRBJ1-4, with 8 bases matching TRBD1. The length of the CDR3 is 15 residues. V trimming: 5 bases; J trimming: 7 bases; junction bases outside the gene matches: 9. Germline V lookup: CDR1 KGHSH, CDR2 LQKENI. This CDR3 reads CASSSSTGGGEKLFF. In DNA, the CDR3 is TGTGCCAGCTCATCGTCCACAGGGGGGGGTGAAAAACTGTTTTTT.

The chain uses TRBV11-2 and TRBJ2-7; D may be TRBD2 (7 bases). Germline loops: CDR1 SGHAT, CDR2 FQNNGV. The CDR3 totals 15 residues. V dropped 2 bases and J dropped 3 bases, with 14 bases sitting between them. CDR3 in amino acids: CASSLRGGHSYEQYF. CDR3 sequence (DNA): TGTGCCAGCAGCTTAAGGGGGGGCCATAGCTACGAGCAGTACTTC. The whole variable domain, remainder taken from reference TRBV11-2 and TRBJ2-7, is EAGVAQSPRYKIIEKRQSVAFWCNPISGHATLYWYQQILGQGPKLLIQFQNNGVVDDSQLPKDRFSAERLKGVDSTLKIQPAKLEDSAVYLCASSLRGGHSYEQYFGPGTRLTVT.

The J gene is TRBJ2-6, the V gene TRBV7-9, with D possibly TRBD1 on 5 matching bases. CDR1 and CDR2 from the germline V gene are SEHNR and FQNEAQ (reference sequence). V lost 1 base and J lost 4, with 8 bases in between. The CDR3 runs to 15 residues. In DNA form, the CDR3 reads TGTGCCAGCAGCTTAGTTGGGGCAGGGGCCAACGTCCTGACTTTC. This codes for CASSLVGAGANVLTF.

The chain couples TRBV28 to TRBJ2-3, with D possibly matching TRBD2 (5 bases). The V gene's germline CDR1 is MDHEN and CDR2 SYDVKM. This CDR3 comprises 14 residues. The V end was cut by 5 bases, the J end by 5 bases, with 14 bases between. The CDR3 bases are TGTGCCAGCAGTCTTGCGGACTTCAGAGATACGCAGTATTTT. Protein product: CASSLADFRDTQYF.

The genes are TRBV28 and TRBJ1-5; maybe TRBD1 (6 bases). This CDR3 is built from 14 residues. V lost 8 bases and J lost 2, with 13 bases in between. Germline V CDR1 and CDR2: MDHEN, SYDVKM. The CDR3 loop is CASLSRGGNQPQHF. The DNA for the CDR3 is TGTGCCAGCCTAAGCAGGGGAGGCAATCAGCCCCAGCATTTT.

Here the CDR3 reads CASSTDGVRGYTF. DNA of the CDR3: TGTGCCAGTAGTACAGACGGAGTTCGGGGCTACACCTTC. The chain links TRBV19 to TRBJ1-2; D is ambiguous. Germline assignment: CDR1 LNHDA and CDR2 SQIVND (reference sequence). This CDR3 is 13 amino acids long. The V end lost 4 bases, the J end lost 8 bases, and 14 bases lay between the germline ends.